Listed below are T cell receptor beta chains from one sample, sequenced in a study of blood T cell repertoires in COVID-19. Using immunoSEQ multiplex PCR, the repertoire was profiled, and TCRdb retains in-frame clones only, with some absent. Among about 250,000 clones, approximately 80% were seen once, and the ten largest hold about 4.4%. Material: peripheral blood. Every receptor here comes from a woman aged 65 to 85 with acute or convalescent COVID-19. Both conserved end residues are part of each CDR3. The D gene is left open where the match is weak. Some rows mark clone size as missing; the rest say once, few, many or name a class of expanded clone.

-	TRBD2	TRBV24-1	TRBJ2-3	CATSEGTSGGGRADTQYF	TGTGCCACCAGTGAGGGGACTAGCGGGGGGGGAAGAGCAGATACGCAGTATTTT
-	TRBD2	TRBV19	TRBJ2-3	CASSIGPSGVYPIATDTQYF	TGTGCCAGTAGTATCGGGCCTAGCGGCGTTTATCCTATAGCCACAGATACGCAGTATTTT
-	-	TRBV5-5	TRBJ2-7	CASSFENPVYEQYF	TGTGCCAGCAGCTTTGAGAACCCGGTCTACGAGCAGTACTTC
-	-	TRBV2	TRBJ2-7	CASSPGEEQYF	TGTGCCAGCAGCCCAGGGGAAGAGCAGTACTTC
-	-	TRBV3-1/TRBV3-2	TRBJ1-1	CASGGEPRQTNTEAFF	TGTGCCAGCGGGGGGGAGCCGCGACAGACTAACACTGAAGCTTTCTTT
few	-	TRBV27	TRBJ2-1	CASTRVGGLNEQFF	TGTGCCAGCACTCGGGTGGGAGGCCTCAATGAGCAGTTCTTC
-	-	TRBV5-8	TRBJ1-2	CASSLDSLGGYTF	TGTGCCAGCAGCTTAGACTCCCTCGGGGGCTACACCTTC
once	-	TRBV5-5	TRBJ2-2	CASSLGSQNELFF	TGTGCCAGCAGCTTGGGTTCTCAGAATGAGCTGTTTTTT
-	-	TRBV28	TRBJ1-1	CASSLMGARAFF	TGTGCCAGCAGTTTAATGGGGGCAAGAGCTTTCTTT
-	-	TRBV4-2	TRBJ1-2	CASSQDKAGLGYGYTF	TGTGCCAGCAGCCAAGATAAGGCAGGCCTTGGCTATGGCTACACCTTC
-	-	TRBV30	TRBJ1-3	CAWTPPYSGNTIYF	TGTGCCTGGACCCCTCCCTACTCTGGAAACACCATATATTTT
-	-	TRBV4-1	TRBJ1-6	CASSLGQSNSPLHF	TGCGCCAGCAGCCTGGGGCAGTCGAATTCACCCCTCCACTTT
-	-	TRBV6-5	TRBJ2-7	CASSFSPGQTYEQYF	TGTGCCAGCAGTTTCTCTCCGGGACAAACCTACGAGCAGTACTTC
few	-	TRBV7-9	TRBJ1-6	CASSLFSGHLPGSGSPLHF	TGTGCCAGCAGCTTATTTTCTGGACATCTCCCCGGATCCGGGTCACCCCTCCACTTT
-	-	TRBV7-2	TRBJ2-6	CASSLMAGANVLTF	TGTGCCAGCAGCCTAATGGCTGGGGCCAACGTCCTGACTTTC
-	-	TRBV27	TRBJ1-1	CASSLTVAANTEAFF	TGTGCCAGCAGTTTAACAGTTGCCGCCAACACTGAAGCTTTCTTT
-	-	TRBV4-2	TRBJ2-6	CASSQDWALVGASSGANVLTF	TGTGCCAGCAGCCAAGACTGGGCTCTAGTAGGGGCGAGCTCTGGGGCCAACGTCCTGACTTTC
-	-	TRBV7-2	TRBJ1-5	CASSLTGLRQPQHF	TGTGCCAGCAGCTTGACGGGTCTCCGCCAGCCCCAGCATTTT
-	-	TRBV5-1	TRBJ1-2	CASSLRGGWGYTF	TGCGCCAGCAGCTTGCGTGGCGGATGGGGCTACACCTTC
-	TRBD1	TRBV3-1/TRBV3-2	TRBJ1-1	CASSWDSDIMNTEAFF	TGTGCCAGCAGTTGGGACAGCGACATTATGAACACTGAAGCTTTCTTT
-	TRBD1	TRBV6-5	TRBJ1-2	CASSYEGQGAFGYTF	TGTGCCAGCAGTTACGAGGGACAGGGGGCTTTTGGCTACACCTTC
-	-	TRBV10-3	TRBJ2-7	CAISGGEDYEQYF	TGTGCCATCAGTGGCGGGGAGGACTACGAGCAGTACTTC
few	TRBD1	TRBV28	TRBJ1-3	CASSQGTGRGYTIYF	TGTGCCAGCAGCCAAGGGACAGGGAGGGGTTACACCATATATTTT
-	TRBD1	TRBV19	TRBJ1-2	CASSIRTGASNYGYTF	TGTGCCAGTAGTATAAGGACAGGGGCATCTAACTATGGCTACACCTTC
-	-	TRBV6-1	TRBJ1-1	CASSESSGTEAFF	TGTGCCAGCAGTGAATCGTCGGGGACTGAAGCTTTCTTT
-	-	TRBV21-1	TRBJ2-3	CASSKPEADTQYF	TGTGCCAGCAGCAAACCAGAGGCAGATACGCAGTATTTT
-	TRBD1	TRBV5-1	TRBJ2-5	CASRGQGAPIGETQYF	TGCGCCAGCAGAGGACAGGGGGCACCGATAGGGGAGACCCAGTACTTC
-	TRBD2	TRBV7-9	TRBJ2-7	CASSLDRTSGPSTYEQYF	TGTGCCAGCAGCTTAGATAGGACTAGCGGCCCTTCCACCTACGAGCAGTACTTC
-	-	TRBV18	TRBJ1-1	CASSSTQVNTEAFF	TGTGCCAGCTCATCGACACAGGTGAACACTGAAGCTTTCTTT
-	-	TRBV5-4	TRBJ1-1	CASSPPERPGTEAFF	TGTGCCAGCAGCCCCCCGGAAAGGCCGGGGACTGAAGCTTTCTTT
-	-	TRBV6-1	TRBJ1-6	CASSDRGLLNSPLHF	TGTGCCAGCAGTGATCGTGGACTCCTTAATTCACCCCTCCACTTT
-	TRBD1	TRBV27	TRBJ2-2	CASSSTGTVNTGELFF	TGTGCCAGCAGTTCAACCGGGACAGTGAACACCGGGGAGCTGTTTTTT
-	-	TRBV6-2/TRBV6-3	TRBJ2-7	CASSSPRPQSDRYEQYF	TGTGCCAGCAGCTCCCCCCGGCCTCAAAGCGATCGCTACGAGCAGTACTTC
-	-	TRBV30	TRBJ2-1	CAWSGAVLGNEQFF	TGTGCCTGGAGTGGGGCAGTTTTAGGCAATGAGCAGTTCTTC
-	-	TRBV10-3	TRBJ1-2	CAISRGNYGYTF	TGTGCCATCAGCAGGGGAAACTATGGCTACACCTTC
once	-	TRBV5-6	TRBJ2-6	CASSRGFSGVNVLTF	TGTGCCAGCAGCCGGGGATTCTCTGGGGTCAACGTCCTGACTTTC
once	-	TRBV19	TRBJ1-3	CASKDSLSSGNTIYF	TGTGCCAGTAAGGACAGCCTGAGCTCTGGAAACACCATATATTTT
-	TRBD1	TRBV27	TRBJ1-1	CASSSEDRGGGTEAFF	TGTGCCAGCAGTTCAGAAGACAGGGGAGGGGGCACTGAAGCTTTCTTT
many	TRBD2	TRBV2	TRBJ2-1	CASSEAPSGGINEQFF	TGTGCCAGCAGTGAAGCGCCGAGCGGGGGAATCAATGAGCAGTTCTTC
-	TRBD1	TRBV15	TRBJ1-2	CATSREGQGPHGYTF	TGTGCCACCAGCAGAGAGGGACAGGGCCCCCATGGCTACACCTTC
-	-	TRBV5-1	TRBJ2-7	CASSLGGLGYEQYF	TGCGCCAGCAGCTTGGGAGGGTTAGGATACGAGCAGTACTTC
-	-	TRBV7-2	TRBJ2-1	CASSLGGGLGNEQFF	TGTGCCAGCAGCTTAGGGGGGGGCCTAGGCAATGAGCAGTTCTTC
-	-	TRBV2	TRBJ1-4	CASTSGEKLFF	TGTGCCAGCACCTCAGGAGAAAAACTGTTTTTT
-	-	TRBV3-1/TRBV3-2	TRBJ1-5	CASSPTGYQPQHF	TGTGCCAGCAGTCCGACAGGTTATCAGCCCCAGCATTTT
-	-	TRBV18	TRBJ2-7	CASSPAGMAYEQYF	TGTGCCAGCTCACCAGCAGGGATGGCTTACGAGCAGTACTTC
-	-	TRBV2	TRBJ2-1	CASSEAGLSTNEQFF	TGTGCCAGCAGTGAAGCGGGGCTCAGTACTAATGAGCAGTTCTTC
-	TRBD1	TRBV27	TRBJ2-7	CASSLRQGPNYEQYF	TGTGCCAGCAGTCTAAGACAGGGCCCCAACTACGAGCAGTACTTC
-	TRBD1	TRBV19	TRBJ1-1	CASRTTDRGQNTEAFF	TGTGCCAGTAGAACAACGGACAGGGGCCAGAACACTGAAGCTTTCTTT
-	TRBD1	TRBV7-2	TRBJ1-3	CASSLVGQISGNTIYF	TGTGCCAGCAGCTTAGTGGGACAGATCTCTGGAAACACCATATATTTT
-	TRBD1	TRBV6-5	TRBJ2-7	CASTLTGTAPYEQYF	TGTGCCAGCACCCTTACCGGGACAGCCCCCTACGAGCAGTACTTC
-	-	TRBV3-1/TRBV3-2	TRBJ1-5	CASSSSLSNQPQHF	TGTGCCAGCAGCTCTTCGTTGAGCAATCAGCCCCAGCATTTT
-	-	TRBV7-2	TRBJ1-1	CASSLASGVNTEAFF	TGTGCCAGCAGCTTAGCGTCGGGGGTTAACACTGAAGCTTTCTTT
-	-	TRBV7-8	TRBJ1-3	CASSLLERPYSGNTIYF	TGTGCCAGCAGCTTACTCGAGCGTCCGTACTCTGGAAACACCATATATTTT